This T cell receptor beta chain was profiled in a study of cytomegalovirus exposure and HLA in healthy donors. Study-level results: Later work found that TCR association rates differed between HLA loci; DRB1 had the most and HLA-C the fewest. The study had only CMV serostatus as immune exposure information. Per a prior analysis, the majority of TCR beta V segments were productive roughly 87% or roughly 30% of the time. Many donors shared some public TCRs, even though most TCR sequences were rare.

It was with 60 Vbeta and 13 Jbeta primers that the PCR ran. TCRdb's table, derived via immunoSEQ multiplex PCR, lists solely in-frame clones and lacks some. This table has about 35,000 clones, 90% to 95% appearing once. Germline CDR1 MDHEN, CDR2 SYDVKM. The length of the CDR3 is 15 residues. Trimming removed 6 bases from V and 4 bases from J; junction bases left unmatched: 6. As concerns this clone: Its antigen is as yet unknown.

The chain joins TRBV28 to TRBJ1-4; 9 bases line up with TRBD1. Sequencing was done on a sample of PBMCs. The receptor was derived from a woman aged 18-30 years in good health and CMV-seronegative. CDR3 nucleotides: TGTGCCAGCAGCGAACAGGGGGCTTTTAATGAAAAACTGTTTTTT. It codes for CASSEQGAFNEKLFF.